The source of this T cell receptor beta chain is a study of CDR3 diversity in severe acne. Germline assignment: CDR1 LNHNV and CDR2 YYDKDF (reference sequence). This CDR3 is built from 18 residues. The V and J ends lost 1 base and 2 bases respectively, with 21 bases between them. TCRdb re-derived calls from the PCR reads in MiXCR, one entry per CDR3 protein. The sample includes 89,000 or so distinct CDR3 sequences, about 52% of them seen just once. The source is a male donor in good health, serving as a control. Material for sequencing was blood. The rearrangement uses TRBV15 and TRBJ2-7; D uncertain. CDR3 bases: TGTGCCACCAGCAGAGTCGTATCGCCCTGGGCCGCTACCTACGAGCAGTACTTC. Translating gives CATSRVVSPWAATYEQYF.